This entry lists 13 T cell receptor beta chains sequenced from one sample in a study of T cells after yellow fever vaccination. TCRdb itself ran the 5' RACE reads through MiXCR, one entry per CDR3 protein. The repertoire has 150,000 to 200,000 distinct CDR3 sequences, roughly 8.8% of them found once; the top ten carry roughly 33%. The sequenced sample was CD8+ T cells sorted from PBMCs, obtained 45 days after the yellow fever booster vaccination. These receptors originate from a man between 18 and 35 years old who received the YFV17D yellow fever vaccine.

DNA for the CDR3: TGCGCCAGCACCTACACTGACCCTCGGGTATTGAACACCGGGGAGCTGTTTTTT. Protein: CASTYTDPRVLNTGELFF. This rearrangement joins TRBV10-2 to TRBJ2-2, with D uncertain. CDR1 is WSHSY, CDR2 SAAADI, per germline. The CDR3 is 18 amino acids. Trimming stripped 7 bases from V and 1 base from J, with 22 bases between.

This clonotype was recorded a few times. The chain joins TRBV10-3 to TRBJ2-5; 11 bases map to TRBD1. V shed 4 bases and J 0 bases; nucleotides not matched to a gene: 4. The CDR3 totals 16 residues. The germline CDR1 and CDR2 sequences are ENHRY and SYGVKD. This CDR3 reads CAISGGQGADQETQYF. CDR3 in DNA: TGTGCCATCAGTGGAGGACAGGGGGCGGACCAAGAGACCCAGTACTTC.

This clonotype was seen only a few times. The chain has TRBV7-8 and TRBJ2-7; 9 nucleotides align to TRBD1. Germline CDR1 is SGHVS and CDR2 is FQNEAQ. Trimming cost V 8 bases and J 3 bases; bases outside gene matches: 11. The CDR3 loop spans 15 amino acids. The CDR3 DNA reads TGTGCCAGCTTGAGCTCCGGGACAGGGAACTACGAGCAGTACTTC. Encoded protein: CASLSSGTGNYEQYF.

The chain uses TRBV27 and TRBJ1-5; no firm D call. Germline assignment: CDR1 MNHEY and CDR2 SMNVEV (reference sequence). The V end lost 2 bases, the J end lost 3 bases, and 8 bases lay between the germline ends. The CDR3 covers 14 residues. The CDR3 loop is CASSLAGINQPQHF. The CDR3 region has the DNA TGTGCCAGCAGTTTAGCAGGAATCAATCAGCCCCAGCATTTT.

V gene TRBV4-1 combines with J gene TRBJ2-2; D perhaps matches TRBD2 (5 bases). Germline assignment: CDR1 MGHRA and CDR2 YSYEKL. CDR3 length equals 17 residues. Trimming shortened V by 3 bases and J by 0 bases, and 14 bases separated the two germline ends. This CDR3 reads CASSHTTSSPNTGELFF. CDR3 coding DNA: TGCGCCAGCAGCCACACCACGTCTAGCCCGAACACCGGGGAGCTGTTTTTT.

The CDR3 sequence: CASSRGGPQTQYF. The CDR3 DNA sequence: TGTGCCAGCAGTCGGGGGGGCCCTCAGACCCAGTACTTC. This chain links TRBV28 with TRBJ2-5, with TRBD2 identical over 8 bases. J lost 6 bases, V lost 5 bases, and 5 bases had no gene match. This CDR3 is built from 13 residues. Per the germline V gene, CDR1 is MDHEN and CDR2 is SYDVKM.

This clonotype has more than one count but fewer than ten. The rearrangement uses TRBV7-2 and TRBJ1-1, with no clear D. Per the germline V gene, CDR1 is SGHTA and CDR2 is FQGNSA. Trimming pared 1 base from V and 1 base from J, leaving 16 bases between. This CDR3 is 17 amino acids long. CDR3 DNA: TGTGCCAGCAGCTTAGGGGTCGACACTTTTCCGAACACTGAAGCTTTCTTT. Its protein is CASSLGVDTFPNTEAFF. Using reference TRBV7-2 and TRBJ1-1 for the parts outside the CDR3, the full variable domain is GAGVSQSPSNKVTEKGKDVELRCDPISGHTALYWYRQSLGQGLEFLIYFQGNSAPDKSGLPSDRFSAERTGGSVSTLTIQRTQQEDSAVYLCASSLGVDTFPNTEAFFGQGTRLTVV.

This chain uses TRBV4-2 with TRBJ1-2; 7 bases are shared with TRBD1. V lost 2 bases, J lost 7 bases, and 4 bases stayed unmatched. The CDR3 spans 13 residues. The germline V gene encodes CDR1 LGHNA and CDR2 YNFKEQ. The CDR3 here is CASSQWDRAGYTF. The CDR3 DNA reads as TGTGCCAGCAGCCAATGGGACAGAGCTGGCTACACCTTC.

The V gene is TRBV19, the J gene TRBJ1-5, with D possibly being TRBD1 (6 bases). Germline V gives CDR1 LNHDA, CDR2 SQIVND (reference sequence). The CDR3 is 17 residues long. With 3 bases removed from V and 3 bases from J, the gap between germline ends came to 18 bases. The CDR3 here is CASSIEGFGGFNQPQHF. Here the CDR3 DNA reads TGTGCCAGTAGTATCGAGGGTTTCGGGGGCTTCAATCAGCCCCAGCATTTT. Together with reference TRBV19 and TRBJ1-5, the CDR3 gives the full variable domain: DGGITQSPKYLFRKEGQNVTLSCEQNLNHDAMYWYRQDPGQGLRLIYYSQIVNDFQKGDIAEGYSVSREKKESFPLTVTSAQKNPTAFYLCASSIEGFGGFNQPQHFGDGTRLSIL.

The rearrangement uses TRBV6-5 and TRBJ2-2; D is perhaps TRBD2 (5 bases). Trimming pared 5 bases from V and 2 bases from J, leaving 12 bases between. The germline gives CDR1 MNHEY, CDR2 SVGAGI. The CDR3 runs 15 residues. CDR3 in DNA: TGTGCCAGCAGTACTGAGGGTGTTAACACCGGGGAGCTGTTTTTT. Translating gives CASSTEGVNTGELFF.

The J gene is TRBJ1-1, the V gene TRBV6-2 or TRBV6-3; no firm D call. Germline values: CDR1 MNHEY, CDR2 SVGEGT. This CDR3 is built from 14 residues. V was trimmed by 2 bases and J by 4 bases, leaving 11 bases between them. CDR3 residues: CASSYRNLGTEAFF. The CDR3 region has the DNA TGTGCCAGCAGTTACAGGAACCTGGGCACTGAAGCTTTCTTT.

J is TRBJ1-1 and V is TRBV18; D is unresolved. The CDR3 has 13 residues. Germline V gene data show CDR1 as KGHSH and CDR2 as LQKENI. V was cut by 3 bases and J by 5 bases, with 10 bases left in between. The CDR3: CASSPLGNTEAFF. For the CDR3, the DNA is TGTGCCAGCTCACCCCTCGGGAATACTGAAGCTTTCTTT. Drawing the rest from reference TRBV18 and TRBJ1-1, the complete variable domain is NAGVMQNPRHLVRRRGQEARLRCSPMKGHSHVYWYRQLPEEGLKFMVYLQKENIIDESGMPKERFSAEFPKEGPSILRIQQVVRGDSAAYFCASSPLGNTEAFFGQGTRLTVV.

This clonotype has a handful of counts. The CDR3: CASSHKGGQVIQYF. CDR3 coding DNA: TGTGCCAGCAGCCATAAGGGGGGTCAAGTCATTCAGTACTTC. The rearrangement links TRBV7-9 to TRBJ2-4; D is tentatively TRBD1 or TRBD2 (6 bases each). The V gene's germline CDR1 is SEHNR and CDR2 FQNEAQ (reference sequence). This CDR3 region has 14 residues. The V gene lost 5 bases and the J gene lost 9 bases, with 17 bases spanning the gap.